This T cell receptor (beta chain) is drawn from a study of control samples from healthy donors and cancer patients. In germline, CDR1 is SGHAT, CDR2 FQDESV (reference sequence). The ends lost 5 bases at V and 5 bases at J; junction bases unmatched: 4. The CDR3 length is 14 residues. TCRdb keeps only in-frame clones here, not all; method: immunoSEQ multiplex PCR. The data hold some 140,000 clones, with roughly 92% observed a single time. The sequencing sample was made of blood. The chain carries TRBV11-1 and TRBJ2-7; 12 nucleotides align to TRBD1. The receptor was isolated from a man younger than 45 in good health. CDR3 sequence reads: CASSRDRGRDEQYF. In nucleotides, the CDR3 is TGTGCCAGCAGCCGGGACAGGGGGCGCGACGAGCAGTACTTC. The full variable domain, with the rest looked up from reference TRBV11-1 and TRBJ2-7, is EAEVAQSPRYKITEKSQAVAFWCDPISGHATLYWYRQILGQGPELLVQFQDESVVDDSQLPKDRFSAERLKGVDSTLKIQPAELGDSAMYLCASSRDRGRDEQYFGPGTRLTVT.